Listed below are T cell receptor beta chains from one sample, sequenced in a study of blood T cell repertoires in COVID-19. TCRdb keeps only in-frame clones here, not all; method: immunoSEQ multiplex PCR. This table has some 96,000 clones, 75% to 90% appearing once. The sample taken for sequencing was peripheral blood. These receptors came from a human donor in a cohort sampled during active COVID-19. Both conserved end residues are part of each CDR3. A D gene is named only where the DNA matches it firmly. Size is stated for part of the rows, as once, few or many counts, or as a class when the clone is expanded.

V	D	J	size	CDR3	DNA
TRBV10-2	TRBD1	TRBJ1-1	NA	CASSVPGTGIEAFF	TGCGCCAGCAGTGTTCCCGGGACAGGGATTGAAGCTTTCTTT
TRBV6-2/TRBV6-3	TRBD1	TRBJ2-7	NA	CASSGDRIFSYEQYF	TGTGCCAGCAGTGGGGACAGGATCTTCTCCTACGAGCAGTACTTC
TRBV9	NA	TRBJ2-1	NA	CASSVDFNLGARNEQFF	TGTGCCAGCAGCGTAGATTTTAATCTGGGGGCCAGGAATGAGCAGTTCTTC
TRBV5-6	TRBD1	TRBJ2-1	few	CASSADRGSYNEQFF	TGTGCCAGCAGCGCGGACAGGGGCTCCTACAATGAGCAGTTCTTC
TRBV6-2/TRBV6-3	TRBD1	TRBJ1-5	NA	CASSPRDRGLQPQHF	TGTGCCAGCAGTCCCAGGGACAGGGGGCTTCAGCCCCAGCATTTT
TRBV7-2	TRBD1	TRBJ2-4	once	CASSNRDRGSNIQYF	TGTGCCAGCAGCAACCGGGACAGGGGCTCCAACATTCAGTACTTC
TRBV7-8	TRBD1	TRBJ2-7	NA	CASSFLRLFGTATTNLSYEQYF	TGTGCCAGCAGCTTTTTACGCCTTTTCGGGACAGCCACTACAAACCTCTCCTACGAGCAGTACTTC
TRBV19	NA	TRBJ2-7	NA	CASSIEARQSYEQYF	TGTGCCAGTAGTATTGAGGCTCGACAGTCCTACGAGCAGTACTTC
TRBV3-1/TRBV3-2	NA	TRBJ2-5	NA	CASSQAYLANQETQYF	TGTGCCAGCAGCCAAGCGTACCTAGCGAACCAAGAGACCCAGTACTTC
TRBV5-1	NA	TRBJ2-7	NA	CASSLDVASEQYF	TGCGCCAGCAGCTTGGATGTGGCCAGCGAGCAGTACTTC
TRBV11-2	NA	TRBJ2-7	NA	CASRRAAATYEQYF	TGTGCCAGCAGGAGGGCCGCCGCCACCTACGAGCAGTACTTC
TRBV2	NA	TRBJ2-5	NA	CASSESSRQETQYF	TGTGCCAGCAGTGAATCATCGAGACAAGAGACCCAGTACTTC
TRBV5-4	TRBD1	TRBJ1-2	NA	CASSPTGGFERLMNYGYTF	TGTGCCAGCAGTCCTACAGGGGGATTTGAGAGGTTAATGAACTATGGCTACACCTTC
TRBV7-2	NA	TRBJ2-1	NA	CASCLFGGGAPNEQFF	TGTGCCAGCTGCCTTTTTGGCGGGGGCGCCCCCAATGAGCAGTTCTTC
TRBV3-1/TRBV3-2	TRBD1	TRBJ1-1	once	CASSRGTGVANTEAFF	TGTGCCAGCAGCCGTGGGACAGGGGTGGCGAACACTGAAGCTTTCTTT
TRBV5-1	NA	TRBJ1-1	NA	CASSLDRRNTEAFF	TGCGCCAGCAGCTTGGACCGGAGGAACACTGAAGCTTTCTTT
TRBV28	TRBD2	TRBJ2-1	NA	CASSFSSGGNEQFF	TGTGCCAGCAGTTTTTCTAGCGGGGGTAATGAGCAGTTCTTC
TRBV24-1	NA	TRBJ2-2	NA	CATSENPRITNTGELFF	TGTGCCACCAGTGAAAATCCCAGGATAACGAACACCGGGGAGCTGTTTTTT
TRBV5-1	NA	TRBJ2-1	few	CASSFQGLLQSEQFF	TGCGCCAGCAGCTTTCAGGGACTCCTACAATCGGAGCAGTTCTTC
TRBV24-1	TRBD1	TRBJ2-5	NA	CATGQDQETQYF	TGTGCCACCGGACAGGACCAAGAGACCCAGTACTTC
TRBV7-9	TRBD1	TRBJ2-3	NA	CASSLTGDADTQYF	TGTGCCAGCAGCTTAACAGGGGACGCAGATACGCAGTATTTT
TRBV30	TRBD2	TRBJ2-2	NA	CASATSGGEHGELFF	TGTGCCTCAGCGACTAGCGGGGGGGAACACGGGGAGCTGTTTTTT
TRBV28	TRBD1	TRBJ1-2	NA	CASFEGAGGGYTF	TGTGCCAGCTTCGAGGGGGCGGGGGGGGGCTACACCTTC
TRBV19	TRBD1	TRBJ1-5	few	CASSIGTGVQPQHF	TGTGCCAGTAGTATCGGGACAGGCGTCCAGCCCCAGCATTTT
TRBV9	NA	TRBJ2-7	NA	CASSARQGGEQYF	TGTGCCAGCAGCGCAAGACAGGGAGGCGAGCAGTACTTC
TRBV5-6	NA	TRBJ2-1	NA	CASSYGGATSWYNEQFF	TGTGCCAGCAGCTATGGTGGGGCGACTAGTTGGTACAATGAGCAGTTCTTC
TRBV6-2/TRBV6-3	TRBD2	TRBJ2-7	NA	CASSLPSGATLSYEQYF	TGTGCCAGCAGTCTGCCTAGCGGGGCGACCCTCTCCTACGAGCAGTACTTC
TRBV9	NA	TRBJ2-3	NA	CASSKTASALSTDTQYF	TGTGCCAGCAGCAAAACGGCTAGCGCCCTAAGCACAGATACGCAGTATTTT
TRBV11-2	NA	TRBJ1-6	NA	CASSSGQNYSPLHF	TGTGCCAGCAGTTCCGGACAGAACTATTCACCCCTCCACTTT
TRBV7-2	TRBD1	TRBJ2-7	many	CASSLASGGGYEQYF	TGTGCCAGCAGCTTAGCTTCAGGGGGCGGCTACGAGCAGTACTTC
TRBV2	NA	TRBJ2-7	NA	CASHYTGSEQYF	TGTGCCAGCCACTATACAGGGAGCGAGCAGTACTTC